This entry concerns a single T cell receptor beta chain. The antigen remains unidentified. The record originates from a study of cytomegalovirus exposure and HLA in healthy donors. V shed 6 bases, J shed 1 base, and the junction held 3 bases outside the gene matches. In germline, CDR1 is SNHLY, CDR2 FYNNEI. The CDR3 extends over 14 amino acids. Broader study findings: Under in vitro conditions, three CMV-associated chains were confirmed as specific for CMV antigens.

TCRdb keeps only in-frame clones here, not all; method: immunoSEQ multiplex PCR. Of over 200,000 clones in the sample, about 90% were seen once. The sequenced sample was PBMCs. This sequence joins TRBV2 and TRBJ1-3, with 7 bases matching TRBD1. This receptor was taken from a woman aged 18 to 35 in good health and CMV-seronegative. DNA of the CDR3: TGTGCCAGCAGCGTACAGGGGTCTGGAAACACCATATATTTT. It translates to CASSVQGSGNTIYF.